The clone carrying this T cell receptor (beta chain) occurred a few times. Its cognate antigen is unknown. This entry is derived from a study of blood T cells in healthy people across ages. CDR3 length: 15 amino acids. The germline gives CDR1 ENHRY, CDR2 SYGVKD. V was trimmed by 8 bases and J by 2 bases, leaving 16 bases between them. Study findings and constraints: Roughly linear declines in TCR beta diversity per million T cells occurred with age. Naive T cell percentage showed a strong correlation with the diversity of TCR beta.

Every donor contributed around 10 milliliters of peripheral blood by blood draw. Alongside a J-beta primer mix, a sample-barcoded 5' primer served in a second PCR lasting roughly 6 to 12 cycles. Each cDNA molecule was tagged by a template-switch adaptor that had 12 random nucleotides. TCRdb re-analysed the 5' RACE reads in MiXCR, keeping a single row per CDR3 protein. The sample gives under 2 million distinct CDR3 sequences, about 32% of which show up once; 10% to 12% is in the top ten. The sequencing sample was made of blood. The rearrangement joins TRBV10-3 to TRBJ2-1; D uncertain. The TCR originated in a woman in her twenties or thirties in good health. CDR3 in DNA: TGTGCCATCTCCAACCCCAAATCTACCTACAATGAGCAGTTCTTC. Translation: CAISNPKSTYNEQFF.